Below, one T cell receptor beta chain is given with its context. The antigen this receptor binds is unknown. One base away there is no much larger clone; base qualities are not given. The source of the sample is a study of cytomegalovirus exposure and HLA in healthy donors (dated by TCRdb to about 2017). Study-wide context: In an earlier analysis of under 600 of the donors, 276 Gb of sequence data and 90 million to 130 million unique TCR beta sequences from roughly 190 million T cells were reported. An early release covering 500 to 750 HLA-typed donors comprised 250 to 350 gigabases of sequencing data and some 79 million unique TCR sequences. Of the approximately 400 genotyped donors, 65% to 90% were placed in the genetic ancestry cluster associated with self-reported Caucasian donors. The aim of the study was to test whether cataloging public T cell receptors could identify signatures of past pathogen exposure. The T cell repertoires of several hundred subjects were profiled by immunosequencing and related to cytomegalovirus serostatus. Besides the first cohort of around 670 subjects, a separate validation cohort made up of over 95 different subjects was used. To predict cytomegalovirus infection status, the study combined high-throughput TCR immunosequencing, statistical association of individual TCRs with disease status, and machine learning. To study patterns of TCR occurrence, a later analysis re-analyzed previously published TCR beta repertoires from 666 donors and added high-resolution HLA genotyping. Rather than drawing on any new phenotypic data, the later analysis identified candidate immune exposures from TCR beta sequences and the way those sequences occurred across donors. An earlier analysis of around 540 of the donors applied high-throughput TCR beta sequencing to assess whether each TCR beta V gene segment acted as functional or pseudogenic. Alongside the repertoire data, information on donor age, sex, ethnicity and CMV serostatus was compiled. Genome-wide SNP genotypes for about 55% of the 666 donors were used in a later genetic analysis, which treated that subset as a discovery cohort. Every repertoire in the discovery cohort had been generated on one and the same sequencing platform. Class I and class II HLA loci were covered by the typing at four-digit resolution. The number of typed donors differed by locus: about 620-640 for A, B, C, DRB1 and DQB1; approximately 520 for DQA1; 606 for DPA1; and 400 to 480 for DPB1. A handful of DR-DQ haplotypes were handled as single units for association and clustering because linkage in the cohort was strong. Among 300 to 500 genotyped donors of the cohort, an average of about 220,000 unique TCR beta nucleotide sequences was sequenced per donor, of which about 19% were non-productive. The full study reports these points: Correlated functional status among segregating V segments might be attributable to linkage disequilibrium, but an unknown experimental factor could not be ruled out. In a later analysis, HLA-associated TCR beta chains were found to be more clonally expanded and to have lower generation probabilities than equally common non-associated chains. An earlier analysis of approximately 600 of the donors showed that most TCR beta V segments appeared in productive rearrangements either about 90% or about 30% of the time, which broadly matched IMGT annotations. A later analysis associated about 17,000 TCR beta sequences with specific HLA alleles at a false discovery rate of 0.05. In both the original and validation cohorts, the classifier was reported to diagnose cytomegalovirus status with high specificity and sensitivity. The only immune exposure information available for the cohort was CMV serostatus. According to the authors, the approach could potentially be generalized to other disease states and immunological phenotypes. Sequencing depth was assumed to be roughly uniform across donors in the presence/absence analyses, though that assumption may not hold. A further reported finding was that TCR beta sequences accurately predicted the HLA-A and HLA-B alleles for most subjects in the first cohort. Several of the top co-occurrence clusters appeared to be linked to parvovirus B19, influenza, CMV and Epstein-Barr virus, according to a later analysis. Some IMGT-functional V segments, including TRBV6-2 and TRBV6-3, could not be told apart with the 87-base-pair reads, so those segments were excluded. Most TCR sequences were seen in very few donors, while some public TCRs were found in many individuals. A few of the identified cytomegalovirus-associated TCR beta chains were confirmed in vitro to be specific for cytomegalovirus antigens. According to a later genetic analysis, donors in an Asian-associated ancestry cluster had fewer N-insertions in productive TCRs than the roughly 660-donor mean. When HLA alleles, especially DR and DQ, strongly co-occurred, attributing TCR associations to individual alleles was difficult. Because counts were too low, about 18 rarely observed V segments, including chromosome 9 orphons, were left out of the earlier analysis of a few hundred of the donors. In the study, about 150 TCR beta chains were listed as associated with cytomegalovirus. In a later analysis, most CMV-associated TCR beta chains were found to appear HLA-restricted, with HLA associations seemingly driven largely by CMV exposure. The sequencing pipeline was judged likely to have produced a cluster of highly shared sequence variants as a technical artifact. In a later analysis, the rate of TCR association differed among HLA loci, with DRB1 alleles having the most associated TCRs and HLA-C alleles having the fewest. The cohort was sequenced for TCR beta chains only, and without alpha or paired-chain data the features that could be detected were limited. HLA typing was unavailable for some donors at each locus, so association tests used only the typed subset. An association between a missense DCLRE1C variant and V-gene and J-gene trimming of TCR beta chains was found in a later genetic analysis and replicated in an independent cohort.

The V and J ends are trimmed by 0 bases and 0 bases, leaving 9 bases between them. The CDR1 and CDR2 encoded by the germline V gene are LGHNA and YNFKEQ. Spanning cysteine to phenylalanine, the CDR3 consists of 16 amino acids. The entry retains the CDR3 DNA only, 48 bases that are in frame from base 1. The method behind the library was the immunoSEQ multiplex PCR assay. For the multiplex PCR, a mixture combining 60 forward primers for TCR Vbeta segments and 13 reverse primers for TCR Jbeta segments was used. The CDR3 region of rearranged TCR beta genes was amplified from genomic DNA with a multiplex PCR assay. The amplified TCR beta libraries were sequenced on the Illumina HiSeq System as 87-base-pair reads. The original methods were these. Across the 700 or so repertoires, a later analysis counted about 81 million unique TCR beta chains, around 10 million of which were shared by at least two donors. Raw reads were error-corrected and collapsed into unique sequences with a nearest-neighbor algorithm that merged closely related sequences to remove PCR and sequencing errors. To assign V, D and J gene segments, CDR3 sequences were aligned to IMGT reference sequences. For a sequence to be retained, at least a six-nucleotide match to both a V gene segment and a J gene segment was required. A rearrangement counted as productive if the CDR3 had no stop codons and remained in frame with V and J, and every other rearrangement counted as non-productive. CDR3 was defined by IMGT convention, running from the second conserved V-encoded cysteine to the conserved J-encoded phenylalanine. The earlier analysis of fewer than 750 of the donors excluded sequences that lacked an unambiguous match to a single V gene segment. An earlier analysis of a few hundred of the donors classified V segments as functional when productive rearrangements were above 56.7% and as segregating when the standard deviation between donors was above 5%. A statistical classification framework was built to diagnose cytomegalovirus status from the catalog of TCR beta chain sequences. In a later analysis, TCR nucleotide sequences were compared against IMGT/GENE-DB human TR gene sequences so that V and J genes could be assigned. Using the TCRdist pipeline, a later analysis assigned CDR3 sequences along with most-parsimonious VDJ recombination scenarios. In a later analysis, each TCR beta chain was defined by its CDR3 amino acid sequence together with its V-gene family, and reads without a unique V-gene family were excluded. A later analysis removed roughly 590 highly shared, low-generation-probability nucleotide sequences to deal with suspected cross-contamination and a sequencing artifact. A later analysis calculated a clonal expansion index for each public chain from normalized within-repertoire ranks of inferred template counts. A later analysis computed generation probabilities with a VDJ recombination model fitted to out-of-frame rearrangements, and checked the results against IGoR. A later analysis scored TCR-TCR, TCR-HLA and TCR-CMV co-occurrence with hypergeometric tests, applying a repertoire-size bias correction to TCR pairs. In a later analysis, false discovery rates were estimated by permuting HLA or CMV assignments 20 times. In a later analysis, co-occurring TCRs were grouped using DBSCAN, and TCRdist sequence similarity was added for clustering within HLA-allele-positive subsets. For co-occurrence clustering, repertoires with fewer than 30,000 or more than 120,000 public chains were excluded, along with five repertoires with anomalous nucleotide sharing. The source is immuneACCESS, and TCRdb retained only in-frame sequences with V and J called. Part of the clones is not carried over; for the studies checked, unresolved V genes explain less than half of this, and the remainder is unexplained. V, J and clone size were drawn from that table, and D and trimming were deduced from the DNA. The sample records about 120,000 clones, 60% to 85% of which are singletons. The top ten clones comprise roughly 3.3% of the sample.

The cohort comprised under 700 healthy bone marrow donors. At the time of sampling, all cohort members were nominally healthy, though unrecorded immune exposures were likely present. The donor was CMV seropositive and belonged to the group of 250 to 350 seropositive cohort members. Each donor provided a peripheral blood sample, and peripheral blood mononuclear cells were used for TCR beta sequencing. The Qiagen DNeasy Blood Extraction Kit was used to extract genomic DNA from the blood cell samples. Sample: PBMCs. The rearrangement combines TRBV4-2 with TRBJ2-1; a confident D gene designation cannot be given. The receptor's source is a woman aged 30 to 39 in good health and CMV-seropositive. CDR3 loop: CASSQDFPPSYNEQFF. DNA sequence: TGTGCCAGCAGCCAAGATTTCCCTCCCTCCTACAATGAGCAGTTCTTC.